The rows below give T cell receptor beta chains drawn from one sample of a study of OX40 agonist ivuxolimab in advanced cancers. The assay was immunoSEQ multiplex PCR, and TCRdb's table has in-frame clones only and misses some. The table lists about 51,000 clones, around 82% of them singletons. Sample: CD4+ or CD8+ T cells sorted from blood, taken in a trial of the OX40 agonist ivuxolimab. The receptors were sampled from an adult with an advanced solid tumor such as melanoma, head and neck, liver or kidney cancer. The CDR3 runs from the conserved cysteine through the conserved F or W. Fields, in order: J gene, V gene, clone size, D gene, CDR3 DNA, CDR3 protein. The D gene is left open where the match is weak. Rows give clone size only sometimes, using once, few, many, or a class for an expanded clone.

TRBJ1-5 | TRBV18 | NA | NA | TGTGCCAGCTCACCCGTTAGGATCGGGTCATATAGCAATCAGCCCCAGCATTTT | CASSPVRIGSYSNQPQHF
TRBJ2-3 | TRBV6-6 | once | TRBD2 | TGTGCCAGCAGCTCAAGACTAGCGGGAGGAACAGATACGCAGTATTTT | CASSSRLAGGTDTQYF
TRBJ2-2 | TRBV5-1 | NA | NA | TGCGCCAGCAGCCCGAGGTTCGATGGGGCCGGGGAGCTGTTTTTT | CASSPRFDGAGELFF
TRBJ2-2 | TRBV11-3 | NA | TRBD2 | TGTGCCAGCAGCTTGAGCGGGGCTAACACCGGGGAGCTGTTTTTT | CASSLSGANTGELFF
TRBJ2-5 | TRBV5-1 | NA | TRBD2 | TGCGCCAGCAGCCCGGGGGGACTAACCCCTGAGACCCAGTACTTC | CASSPGGLTPETQYF
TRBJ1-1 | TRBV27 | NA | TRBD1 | TGTGCCAGCAAGTGGACAGGGGGGACTGAAGCTTTCTTT | CASKWTGGTEAFF
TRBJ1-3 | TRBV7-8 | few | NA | TGTGCCAGCAGCCCCCTAGGGGGAACGGCTGGAAACACCATATATTTT | CASSPLGGTAGNTIYF
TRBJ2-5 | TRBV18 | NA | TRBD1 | TGTGCCAGCTCACCACGGCCAGAAGGGGGCAAGAAGACCCAGTACTTC | CASSPRPEGGKKTQYF
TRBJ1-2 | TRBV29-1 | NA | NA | TGCAGCGCCCTCCTAACTCGATCAGGAGGCTACACCTTC | CSALLTRSGGYTF
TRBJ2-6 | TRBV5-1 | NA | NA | TGCGCCAGCAGCTTGGGGACAGCTGGGGCCAACGTCCTGACTTTC | CASSLGTAGANVLTF
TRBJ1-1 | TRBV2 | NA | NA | TGTGCCAGCAGTCAGGAGGTTCCCTTTGGCGAAGCTTTCTTT | CASSQEVPFGEAFF
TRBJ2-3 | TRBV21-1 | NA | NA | TGTGCCAGCAGCAATACGAGTCGGGACTCCCCAGATACGCAGTATTTT | CASSNTSRDSPDTQYF
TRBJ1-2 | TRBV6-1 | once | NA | TGTGCCAGCAGTGAAGTACGACGAAGGACTCGCTACACCTTC | CASSEVRRRTRYTF